The 30 T cell receptor beta chains listed next were all sequenced from one sample in a study of CD8+ T cells in alopecia areata (dated 2018 in TCRdb). The sample's time point label, in plain terms: around 28 days on oral tofacitinib. The treatment or condition label, read with the paper, signifies: oral pan-JAK inhibitor, 5-10 mg twice daily. The method was the immunoSEQ multiplex PCR assay. To provide template for TCR sequencing, every sample had RNA extracted and reverse transcribed into cDNA. TCRdb limited this immuneACCESS table to in-frame rearrangements with V and J called. A share of clones is missing; checked studies link under half to unresolved V genes, and the rest is unexplained. The sample yields 200,000 to 250,000 clones; 64% were counted once. In total, the top ten clones hold roughly 4.2% of the sample. The source was CD4+ T cells sorted from blood, collected at week 4, from a patient treated with tofacitinib. Receptors were obtained from a human donor with alopecia areata.

The gene calls are TRBV5-4 and TRBJ2-1; possibly TRBD1 for D (6 bases). Germline V gene data show CDR1 as SGHNT and CDR2 as YYREEE (reference sequence). The V end was cut by 4 bases, the J end by 2 bases, with 16 bases between. The CDR3 sequence is 16 residues long. The CDR3 sequence: CASSTFRGAAYNEQFF. Written as DNA, the CDR3 is TGTGCCAGCAGCACTTTCAGGGGTGCTGCCTACAATGAGCAGTTCTTC.

The chain recombines TRBV2 with TRBJ2-5; 10 bases are shared with TRBD2. Per the germline V gene, CDR1 is SNHLY and CDR2 is FYNNEI. The CDR3 consists of 15 residues. J lost 4 bases, V lost 3 bases, and 5 bases had no gene match. The CDR3 region has the DNA TGTGCCAGCAGTGAGTCGTCTAGCGGGGGAGAGACCCAGTACTTC. Amino acids: CASSESSSGGETQYF. The full variable domain, in which reference TRBV2 and TRBJ2-5 provide the parts outside the CDR3, is EPEVTQTPSHQVTQMGQEVILRCVPISNHLYFYWYRQILGQKVEFLVSFYNNEISEKSEIFDDQFSVERPDGSNFTLKIRSTKLEDSAMYFCASSESSSGGETQYFGPGTRLLVL.

This clone was observed a handful of times. This chain joins TRBV4-1 and TRBJ2-2; 9 bases are shared with TRBD1. Germline V gives CDR1 MGHRA, CDR2 YSYEKL. The CDR3 runs to 16 residues. V trimming: 3 bases; J trimming: 5 bases; junction bases outside the gene matches: 7. CDR3 sequence (DNA): TGCGCCAGCAGCCACCCAGACAGGGGGGGGACCGGGGAGCTGTTTTTT. Amino acid sequence: CASSHPDRGGTGELFF.

This clone was recorded a few times. This chain links TRBV5-5 with TRBJ1-2; no firm D call. CDR1 is SGHKS and CDR2 is YYEKEE in the germline V gene (reference sequence). The germline V and J ends were trimmed by 4 bases and 4 bases, with 11 bases remaining between them. The CDR3 loop spans 13 amino acids. The CDR3 coding sequence is TGTGCCAGCAGCCCGGGAGGCGGCTATGGCTACACCTTC. Translation: CASSPGGGYGYTF.

The rearrangement joins TRBV11-2 to TRBJ2-7; a possible D gene is TRBD1 (7 bases). Germline-derived CDR1 and CDR2 are SGHAT and FQNNGV. The CDR3 runs to 13 residues. V was clipped by 8 bases and J by 10 bases, with 21 bases between them. The CDR3 nucleotides read TGTGCCAGCGCGAGAGGAGGGGGCGGACTTCAGTACTTC. This gives the protein CASARGGGGLQYF.

The chain recombines TRBV30 with TRBJ1-6; perhaps TRBD1 as D (5 bases). Germline V lookup: CDR1 GTSNPN, CDR2 SVGIG (reference sequence). The CDR3 extends over 17 amino acids. V was shortened by 2 bases and J by 0 bases, with 14 bases between the two germline ends. The CDR3 nucleotides are TGTGCCTGGAGTACGGAGGGGAAGAGCTCCTATAATTCACCCCTCCACTTT. This translates into CAWSTEGKSSYNSPLHF.

This chain joins TRBV27 and TRBJ2-1, with 8 positions matching TRBD2. CDR1 is MNHEY, CDR2 SMNVEV, per germline (reference sequence). The trim removed 6 bases at V and 15 bases at J, leaving 13 bases unmatched. This CDR3 has 13 amino acids. The CDR3 protein is CASSPVAGGRGFF. The CDR3 nucleotides are TGTGCCAGCAGCCCAGTGGCGGGGGGCCGTGGGTTCTTC.

This clone occurred a few times. This chain links TRBV6-6 with TRBJ2-4; TRBD1 might be the D (6 bases). V lost 7 bases to trimming and J lost 0 bases, with 16 bases between them. This CDR3 is built from 16 residues. The germline CDR1 and CDR2 sequences are MNHNY and SVGAGI (reference sequence). This CDR3 is CASTNTEGGAKNIQYF. The CDR3 coding sequence is TGTGCCAGCACCAACACGGAAGGGGGAGCCAAAAACATTCAGTACTTC.

The chain joins TRBV7-2 to TRBJ2-7; the D call may be TRBD1 or TRBD2 (5 bases each). Germline V gene lookup returns CDR1 SGHTA and CDR2 FQGNSA. V lost 5 bases and J 5 bases, leaving 10 bases between the germline ends. This CDR3 comprises 12 residues. The CDR3 sequence is CASSPRGDEQYF. The CDR3 DNA reads TGTGCCAGCAGCCCCCGAGGGGACGAGCAGTACTTC.

V and J are TRBV7-9 and TRBJ1-1; no definite D call. Germline-derived CDR1 and CDR2 are SEHNR and FQNEAQ (reference sequence). Trimming took off 10 bases at V and 0 bases at J, with 15 bases between the two ends. The CDR3 spans 14 residues. CDR3 region: CANGPEQLNTEAFF. CDR3 sequence (DNA): TGTGCCAACGGACCGGAACAGCTGAACACTGAAGCTTTCTTT.

This clone was recorded only once. The genes are TRBV6-1 and TRBJ1-1, with TRBD1 matching over 8 bases. The V and J ends lost 4 bases and 3 bases, in that order; junction bases with no gene match: 7. This CDR3 is built from 15 residues. CDR1 and CDR2 from the germline V gene are MNHNS and SASEGT. CDR3 coding DNA: TGTGCCAGCAGTGCGCAATTGACAGGGGACACTGAAGCTTTCTTT. Amino acid sequence: CASSAQLTGDTEAFF.

The V and J genes are TRBV30 and TRBJ1-1; D is undetermined. V gave up 2 bases and J gave up 1 base, with 11 bases separating them. Per germline, CDR1 GTSNPN and CDR2 SVGIG (reference sequence). CDR3 size: 14 residues. The CDR3 spells CAWSPRGGNTEAFF. The CDR3 coding sequence is TGTGCCTGGAGTCCCCGAGGAGGGAACACTGAAGCTTTCTTT.

The chain has TRBV4-3 and TRBJ1-1; the D is unclear. This CDR3 has 13 amino acids. Germline V CDR1 and CDR2: LGHNA, YSLEER. V gave up 0 bases and J gave up 5 bases, with 7 bases separating them. The CDR3 loop reads CASSQDTRTEAFF. The CDR3 DNA sequence: TGCGCCAGCAGCCAAGATACTCGGACTGAAGCTTTCTTT.

The rearrangement uses TRBV29-1 and TRBJ2-7; D is uncertain. The CDR3 is 12 residues long. CDR1 SQVTM and CDR2 ANQGSEA come from the germline V gene. V shed 6 bases and J shed 0 bases, with 9 bases lying between them. The CDR3 DNA sequence: TGCAGCGTCCAGCCCGCCTCCTACGAGCAGTACTTC. This translates into CSVQPASYEQYF.

The chain carries TRBV5-4 and TRBJ1-2; 8 bases agree with TRBD1. The CDR3 spans 16 residues. V was pared by 2 bases and J by 0 bases, with 6 bases of the junction left unmatched. Germline assignment: CDR1 SGHNT and CDR2 YYREEE (reference sequence). Here the CDR3 reads CASSFGTGLSNYGYTF. In DNA, the CDR3 is TGTGCCAGCAGCTTTGGGACAGGACTCTCTAACTATGGCTACACCTTC. Full variable domain (remainder filled in from reference TRBV5-4 and TRBJ1-2): ETGVTQSPTHLIKTRGQQVTLRCSSQSGHNTVSWYQQALGQGPQFIFQYYREEENGRGNFPPRFSGLQFPNYSSELNVNALELDDSALYLCASSFGTGLSNYGYTFGSGTRLTVV.

The chain links TRBV7-2 to TRBJ1-2; D gene unclear. Trimming removed 5 bases from V and 2 bases from J, with 9 bases in between. The CDR3 is made up of 13 amino acids. Germline-derived CDR1 and CDR2 are SGHTA and FQGNSA. CDR3 in DNA: TGTGCCAGCAGCCCCTCATTAAACTATGGCTACACCTTC. Its protein is CASSPSLNYGYTF. Filled out from reference TRBV7-2 and TRBJ1-2, the complete variable domain reads GAGVSQSPSNKVTEKGKDVELRCDPISGHTALYWYRQSLGQGLEFLIYFQGNSAPDKSGLPSDRFSAERTGGSVSTLTIQRTQQEDSAVYLCASSPSLNYGYTFGSGTRLTVV.

The CDR3 reads CSVSRGQPMNTEAFF. The CDR3 coding sequence is TGCAGCGTCTCGAGGGGACAGCCCATGAACACTGAAGCTTTCTTT. This chain connects TRBV29-1 to TRBJ1-1, with 7 bases that match TRBD1. CDR3 size: 15 residues. Trimming took 6 bases from V and 0 from J; bases not matched to a gene: 10. CDR1 and CDR2 (germline): SQVTM, ANQGSEA.

This clone was picked up a small number of times. The V and J genes are TRBV29-1 and TRBJ2-1; 9 nucleotides line up with TRBD2. After removal of 4 bases from V and 0 bases from J, the junction contained 7 bases not matched to a gene. Germline lookup yields CDR1 SQVTM and CDR2 ANQGSEA. The CDR3 sequence is 16 residues long. The CDR3 DNA reads TGCAGCGTTGGAGGTAGCGGGGGTTTCTCCTACAATGAGCAGTTCTTC. Translated, it gives CSVGGSGGFSYNEQFF.

This chain connects TRBV2 to TRBJ2-7; no firm D call. CDR1 is SNHLY, CDR2 FYNNEI, per germline. The length of the CDR3 is 11 residues. Trimming took off 4 bases at V and 5 bases at J, with 6 bases between the two ends. CDR3 protein: CASSGWHEQYF. The DNA for the CDR3 is TGTGCCAGCAGTGGCTGGCACGAGCAGTACTTC.

The chain employs TRBV6-5 and TRBJ1-1; weak D call: TRBD1 (5 bases). This CDR3 comprises 12 residues. The V and J ends lost 6 bases and 2 bases respectively, with 7 bases between them. Germline V gene lookup returns CDR1 MNHEY and CDR2 SVGAGI. Here the CDR3 DNA reads TGTGCCAGCAGCGGGACTAACACTGAAGCTTTCTTT. The encoded protein is CASSGTNTEAFF.

V usage is TRBV20-1 and J usage is TRBJ1-1, with D tentatively TRBD1 (5 bases). V gave up 6 bases and J gave up 10 bases, with 15 bases separating them. This CDR3 region has 11 residues. Germline V gene data show CDR1 as DFQATT and CDR2 as SNEGSKA (reference sequence). DNA of the CDR3: TGCAGTGCAATCAGGGCGGACGGAGCTTTCTTT. As protein: CSAIRADGAFF.

In DNA form, the CDR3 reads TGCGCCAGCAGCCCTTACAGGGGCCAGGACTACACCTTC. Its protein is CASSPYRGQDYTF. The chain has TRBV5-1 and TRBJ1-2, with 7 bases fitting TRBD1. Germline trimming cut 4 bases from V and 10 bases from J; bases unmatched to any gene: 10. The CDR3 loop spans 13 amino acids. The germline CDR1 and CDR2 sequences are SGHRS and YFSETQ.

This chain joins TRBV4-3 and TRBJ2-5; D gene ambiguous. Germline lookup yields CDR1 LGHNA and CDR2 YSLEER. The V and J ends lost 7 bases and 4 bases respectively, with 13 bases between them. This CDR3 has 13 residues. In DNA, the CDR3 is TGCGCCAGCACCGTCCCTGGTGTAGAGACCCAGTACTTC. This sequence encodes CASTVPGVETQYF.

The chain combines TRBV5-1 with TRBJ2-7, with D uncertain. CDR1 and CDR2 (germline): SGHRS, YFSETQ. V dropped 0 bases and J dropped 4 bases, with 11 bases sitting between them. The CDR3 totals 14 residues. CDR3 loop: CASSLATRGYEQYF. Here the CDR3 DNA reads TGCGCCAGCAGCTTGGCCACACGTGGTTACGAGCAGTACTTC.

V and J are TRBV13 and TRBJ2-5; tentatively, D is TRBD2 (5 bases). V was trimmed by 11 bases and J by 2 bases, leaving 15 bases between them. This CDR3 comprises 13 residues. Germline CDR1 reads PRHDT; CDR2 reads FYEKMQ (reference sequence). CDR3 residues: CAAARGPQETQYF. CDR3 coding DNA: TGTGCCGCAGCCCGAGGGCCACAAGAGACCCAGTACTTC.

This chain uses TRBV23-1 with TRBJ2-5; 9 bases are shared with TRBD1. TRBV23-1 is an ORF, and what it does is uncertain. J lost 3 bases, V lost 6 bases, and 14 bases had no gene match. The CDR3 is made up of 17 amino acids. Here the CDR3 DNA reads TGCGCCAGCAGCCCGGGTGACTGGGACAGGGTAAAAGAGACCCAGTACTTC. It encodes CASSPGDWDRVKETQYF.

V usage is TRBV4-2 and J usage is TRBJ2-1; unclear D gene. The germline gives CDR1 LGHNA, CDR2 YNFKEQ. V was clipped by 1 base and J by 2 bases, with 6 bases between them. The CDR3 contains 14 residues. The CDR3 sequence is CASSQGTTYNEQFF. CDR3 DNA sequence: TGTGCCAGCAGCCAAGGTACTACCTACAATGAGCAGTTCTTC.

CDR3 nucleotide sequence: TGCAGCGTTGCTGCATCCCTGAACACTGAAGCTTTCTTT. Its protein is CSVAASLNTEAFF. The V gene is TRBV29-1, the J gene TRBJ1-1; the D is unclear. Germline-derived CDR1 and CDR2 are SQVTM and ANQGSEA. The CDR3 is 13 amino acids. The ends were cut back, 4 bases at V and 0 bases at J, with 9 bases in the middle.

The V and J genes are TRBV2 and TRBJ2-5; possible D gene TRBD2, 5 bases. The germline gives CDR1 SNHLY, CDR2 FYNNEI. Trimming pared 11 bases from V and 4 bases from J, leaving 17 bases between. The CDR3 extends over 13 amino acids. DNA of the CDR3: TGTGCCGAGAGGCTAGCCCCGGGAGAGACCCAGTACTTC. Protein sequence: CAERLAPGETQYF. Drawing the rest from reference TRBV2 and TRBJ2-5, the complete variable domain is EPEVTQTPSHQVTQMGQEVILRCVPISNHLYFYWYRQILGQKVEFLVSFYNNEISEKSEIFDDQFSVERPDGSNFTLKIRSTKLEDSAMYFCAERLAPGETQYFGPGTRLLVL.

The chain recombines TRBV6-6 with TRBJ1-1, with D maybe TRBD1 (6 bases). V was cut by 7 bases and J by 1 base, with 13 bases left in between. The CDR3 sequence is 14 residues long. CDR1 MNHNY and CDR2 SVGAGI come from the germline V gene (reference sequence). The chain's CDR3 is CASKWGAQNTEAFF. The CDR3 region has the DNA TGTGCCAGCAAATGGGGGGCCCAGAACACTGAAGCTTTCTTT.